This entry is about one T cell receptor beta chain. No cognate antigen has been identified for it. There are no base qualities to consult, and no much larger clone falls within one base. Evidence of autoimmunity was found in all CD3G-deficient patients, and more severe autoimmunity was observed in two of the patients. At the time of testing, the patients were between 2 and 39 years old, and their CD4+ and CD8+ T cells had reduced naive proportions and increased memory proportions. CD4+ cells were FACS-sorted into CD25-high CD127-low regulatory T cells and CD25-low CD127-high conventional CD4+ T cells. Roughly 6 individuals with CD3G deficiency were included in the patient group. Patient samples and clinical data were obtained from an international physician network spanning the United States, Europe and Asia. Ficoll density separation was used to isolate peripheral blood mononuclear cells. In the multiplex PCR, 52 forward TRBV primers and 13 reverse TRBJ primers were used, and assay-based and computational corrections were applied for amplification bias. Rearranged TRB loci were amplified from genomic DNA by multiplex PCR within the immunoSEQ assay. Sequencing of the TRB amplicons was done on an Illumina HiSeq platform. The paper's data handling went like this. Raw sequences were error-filtered and aligned to reference gene sequences by custom algorithms, then analyzed with the immunoSEQ online tools. Frequencies of productive and nonproductive TRB rearrangements were assessed among unique sequences as well as among total sequences. For TRB CDR3 positions 6 and 7, hydrophobicity together with amino acid composition served as the basis for assessing self-reactivity potential. Groups were compared by t tests, Mann-Whitney tests or two-way ANOVA performed in Prism software. Not all clones reach the TCRdb copy of this immuneACCESS table, which keeps in-frame sequences only. Checked studies attribute under half of the gap to unresolved V genes and leave the rest unexplained. V, J and clone size are taken as reported in that table, and D and trimming were inferred from the DNA itself. The sample yields 5,500 to 6,500 clones; 80% to 90% were counted once. Less than 2% of the sample lies in the top ten.

The CDR3 runs 16 amino acids, cysteine and phenylalanine included. The CDR3 DNA has 48 bases and is translated from base 1. CDR1 and CDR2 are read off the germline V gene as SGHAT and FQNNGV. Trimming takes 5 bases off V and 2 bases off J; junction bases not matched to a gene: 12. This entry is derived from a study of regulatory T cells (dated by TCRdb to the late 2010s). As for the study more broadly: The study compared T-cell receptor beta repertoires of sorted regulatory, conventional CD4+ and CD8+ T cells in CD3G-deficient patients with those in healthy controls.

Overall study outcomes, separate from this receptor: Repertoires from patients had restricted unique TRB V-J pairs and skewed V and J gene usage, with the strongest effect in regulatory T cells. Regulatory T-cell samples from patients gave roughly tenfold fewer unique productive TRB reads than control samples did. Regulatory T-cell repertoire restriction varied between patients and was most prominent in the two patients with the most severe autoimmunity. Regulatory T cells from CD3G-deficient patients had lower Shannon diversity than both autologous conventional CD4+ cells and control regulatory T cells.

The origin of this receptor is a person aged 18-30 years with CD3G deficiency. Recombination linked TRBV11-2 to TRBJ2-7, and TRBD2 aligns with 7 junction nucleotides. Sequenced input: CD4+ Tregs sorted from blood. CDR3 sequence: CASSPLSRGTPYEQYF. The DNA reads TGTGCCAGCAGCCCACTCTCGCGGGGGACCCCCTACGAGCAGTACTTC. Where the CDR3 stops, the reference TRBV11-2 and TRBJ2-7 genes take over; the full variable domain is EAGVAQSPRYKIIEKRQSVAFWCNPISGHATLYWYQQILGQGPKLLIQFQNNGVVDDSQLPKDRFSAERLKGVDSTLKIQPAKLEDSAVYLCASSPLSRGTPYEQYFGPGTRLTVT.